This T cell receptor (beta chain) was documented in a study of T cell responses to AZD1222 COVID-19 vaccine. Findings of the study overall: Only a handful of AZD1222 recipients, roughly 6 in all, had baseline seropositivity. White British people made up most donors, females outnumbered males, and clonal diversity was possibly underestimated.

V was clipped by 9 bases and J by 3 bases, with 15 bases between them. This CDR3 contains 15 residues. Looked up from germline, CDR1 is SGHTA and CDR2 is FQGNSA. Concerning this clone itself: Its target is not known.

Some clones are missing from TCRdb's copy, which holds only in-frame ones; the method was immunoSEQ multiplex PCR. The profile shows 90,000 to 120,000 clones, about 90% of them singletons. This specimen was peripheral blood, taken on day 0 of AZD1222 vaccination. The J gene is TRBJ1-6, the V gene TRBV7-2, with D maybe TRBD1 (6 bases). The sequence came from an adult in good health. This CDR3 reads CASEPGTNYNSPLHF. The CDR3 DNA is TGTGCCAGTGAGCCCGGGACAAACTATAATTCACCCCTCCACTTT.